The following is a T cell receptor (beta chain) sequence with its context. Its specificity is not known. At one of its ends the junction is not consistent with the germline gene, which may arise from a read error. Breast cancer patients provided tissue from their axillary draining lymph nodes. TCRdb passed the multiplex PCR reads through MiXCR, listing each CDR3 protein once. This repertoire shows about 110,000 distinct CDR3 sequences, around 30% found once; its top ten account for 5.5% to 7%. This specimen comes from a study of breast tumors, draining lymph nodes, adjacent tissues. Broader study findings: The lymph node origin of tumor T cells was framed as consistent with a hypothesis, not demonstrated.

CDR3 length: 15 amino acids. From germline, CDR1 is SGDLS and CDR2 YYNGEE. The TCR comes from a female donor with breast cancer. Some clones in this sample may be carry-over from other donors' samples. The chain is built from TRBV9 and TRBJ2-7, with D possibly being TRBD1 (7 bases). Source material: axillary lymph node tissue. In DNA, the CDR3 is TGTGCCAGCAGCGTAGGGGGGGTAGGGGGCTACGAGCCGTACTTC. It encodes CASSVGGVGGYEPYF.